This TCR beta chain emerged from a study of siplizumab effects on memory and regulatory T cells. About 100,000 TCR templates underwent assay in every sample. The protocol was immunoSEQ multiplex PCR, while the TCRdb copy is restricted to in-frame clones and leaves out a portion. This table has about 50,000 clones, more than 85% appearing once. Sequence data were generated for unstimulated naive, memory, effector memory and TEMRA subsets in a few donor pairs. For this clone: Its specificity is unknown.

The CDR3 has 13 amino acids. Germline loops: CDR1 SGHNT, CDR2 YYREEE (reference sequence). V lost 2 bases and J 3 bases, leaving 8 bases between the germline ends. Study-level points and caveats: The study did not confirm that proliferating Tregs from siplizumab cultures were suppressive.

The source is a human donor in good health. The V gene is TRBV5-4, the J gene TRBJ2-5; TRBD2 is a possible D gene (5 bases). The sample comprised naive CD8+ T cells sorted from blood. CDR3 coding DNA: TGTGCCAGCAGCTTACTAGAAAAAGAGACCCAGTACTTC. It codes for CASSLLEKETQYF.